The next 16 T cell receptor beta chains were all read from a single sample in a study of blood T cell repertoires in COVID-19 (dated by TCRdb to 2020 to 2021). Receptor libraries were prepared by the immunoSEQ multiplex PCR assay. TCRdb limited this immuneACCESS table to in-frame rearrangements with V and J called. A share of clones is missing; checked studies link under half to unresolved V genes, and the rest is unexplained. The sample includes roughly 71,000 clones, with around 90% observed a single time. The ten largest account for around 29% of the sample. Sequenced: peripheral blood. The origin of the receptors is a man between 45 and 60 years old with acute or convalescent COVID-19.

V and J are TRBV7-8 and TRBJ1-1, with TRBD1 as a possible D gene (5 bases). CDR3 length: 14 residues. The germline gives CDR1 SGHVS, CDR2 FQNEAQ. Deletions cut 2 bases from V and 1 base from J, with 8 bases between. For the CDR3, the DNA is TGTGCCAGCAGCTTAAGGCAGGGGAACACTGAAGCTTTCTTT. Its translation is CASSLRQGNTEAFF.

This rearrangement joins TRBV5-1 to TRBJ2-1, with 8 bases fitting TRBD2. Germline CDR1 and CDR2: SGHRS and YFSETQ. CDR3 length: 16 residues. With V trimmed by 2 bases and J by 5 bases, 9 bases remained unmatched. CDR3: CASSFSGGAFHNEQFF. In nucleotides, the CDR3 is TGCGCCAGCAGCTTTTCCGGGGGGGCCTTCCACAATGAGCAGTTCTTC.

The chain carries TRBV11-3 and TRBJ2-7; D possibly corresponds to TRBD2 (7 bases). CDR3 length: 15 amino acids. In germline, CDR1 is SGHNT, CDR2 YENEEA. Trimming left V 5 bases short and J 7 bases short, with 21 bases between. The CDR3 spells CASSRGDNSPREQYF. CDR3 in DNA: TGTGCCAGCAGCCGGGGGGACAACTCCCCCAGGGAGCAGTACTTC.

This clone was found many times. The chain uses TRBV7-2 and TRBJ1-2, with TRBD1 matching over 7 bases. The J segment lost 5 bases and the V segment lost 1 base, leaving 4 bases of the junction unmatched. Looked up from germline, CDR1 is SGHTA and CDR2 is FQGNSA. This CDR3 has 14 amino acids. The CDR3 DNA reads TGTGCCAGCAGCTTAGGTGGGACAGTTTATGGCTACACCTTC. It codes for CASSLGGTVYGYTF.

V usage is TRBV9 and J usage is TRBJ2-5; D unclear. The germline V gene encodes CDR1 SGDLS and CDR2 YYNGEE. V dropped 3 bases and J dropped 0 bases, with 9 bases sitting between them. The CDR3 loop spans 14 amino acids. In DNA form, the CDR3 reads TGTGCCAGCAGCGCCCCCCAGTACCAAGAGACCCAGTACTTC. Its protein is CASSAPQYQETQYF.

The V gene is TRBV28, the J gene TRBJ1-1; D ambiguous. Trimming took 11 bases from V and 0 from J, leaving 16 bases between them. Germline V gene data show CDR1 as MDHEN and CDR2 as SYDVKM. CDR3 length equals 14 residues. CDR3 sequence: CACDRDAMNTEAFF. DNA for the CDR3: TGTGCCTGTGATCGAGATGCTATGAACACTGAAGCTTTCTTT.

This clone was seen once. In DNA form, the CDR3 reads TGCAGTCCGGGACAGGGCAATGAGCAGTTCTTC. This sequence encodes CSPGQGNEQFF. V gene TRBV20-1 combines with J gene TRBJ2-1; 9 bases agree with TRBD1. CDR1 is DFQATT, CDR2 SNEGSKA, per germline (reference sequence). The junction had 2 bases not matched to a gene; V was cut back by 8 bases and J by 6 bases. The CDR3 runs to 11 residues.

V gene TRBV10-1 combines with J gene TRBJ2-3; D unresolved. The CDR3 consists of 14 residues. Germline CDR1 is WNHNN and CDR2 is SYGVQD (reference sequence). V was shortened by 3 bases and J by 2 bases, with 9 bases between the two germline ends. DNA of the CDR3: TGCGCCAGCAGTGACTCGGTGATCACAGATACGCAGTATTTT. Its protein is CASSDSVITDTQYF.

The chain combines TRBV2 with TRBJ2-1, with 10 bases identical to TRBD2. The CDR3 runs to 15 residues. CDR1 and CDR2 (germline): SNHLY, FYNNEI. V lost 7 bases and J lost 7; bases outside the gene matches: 10. CDR3 protein: CASNLERGGRNEQFF. The CDR3, as DNA: TGTGCCAGCAACCTAGAGCGGGGGGGCCGGAATGAGCAGTTCTTC.

The rearrangement joins TRBV30 to TRBJ2-3; 9 bases agree with TRBD1. Germline V gene sequence: CDR1 GTSNPN, CDR2 SVGIG (reference sequence). Trimming took 3 bases from V and 7 from J; bases not matched to a gene: 11. The CDR3 is made up of 15 amino acids. CDR3 sequence: CAWSQGTGMMNTQYF. As DNA, the CDR3 is TGTGCCTGGAGCCAGGGGACAGGGATGATGAATACGCAGTATTTT.

The chain employs TRBV19 and TRBJ2-1; D is undetermined. The CDR3 covers 15 residues. V was cut by 3 bases and J by 1 base, with 10 bases left in between. Looked up from germline, CDR1 is LNHDA and CDR2 is SQIVND (reference sequence). The CDR3 bases are TGTGCCAGTAGTATCTCAGGAAATTCCTACAATGAGCAGTTCTTC. The encoded protein is CASSISGNSYNEQFF.

The chain couples TRBV13 to TRBJ1-5; 7 bases agree with TRBD1. Germline V gene lookup returns CDR1 PRHDT and CDR2 FYEKMQ (reference sequence). The CDR3 contains 14 residues. V shed 4 bases and J 7 bases; nucleotides not matched to a gene: 7. Here the CDR3 DNA reads TGTGCCAGCAGCTCAGGACAGGCGTCCCAGCCCCAGCATTTT. Its protein is CASSSGQASQPQHF.

The chain couples TRBV12-3 or TRBV12-4 to TRBJ1-1, with 8 bases aligning to TRBD1. With 5 bases clipped from V and 6 bases from J, the junction kept 5 bases outside the gene matches. The CDR3 covers 13 residues. The CDR3 reads CASSRTGYPEAFF. In nucleotides, the CDR3 is TGTGCCAGCAGTAGGACAGGGTACCCTGAAGCTTTCTTT.

The V and J genes are TRBV27 and TRBJ2-5; 10 bases line up with TRBD1. Per germline, CDR1 MNHEY and CDR2 SMNVEV (reference sequence). The CDR3 runs 14 residues. The V and J ends lost 5 bases and 4 bases, in that order; junction bases with no gene match: 4. CDR3: CASSPGTGVETQYF. The DNA of the CDR3 is TGTGCCAGCAGTCCCGGGACAGGGGTAGAGACCCAGTACTTC.

The chain employs TRBV2 and TRBJ1-2; D gene unclear. The CDR3 is 12 amino acids. V lost 0 bases to trimming and J lost 11 bases, with 10 bases between them. Germline assignment: CDR1 SNHLY and CDR2 FYNNEI. As DNA, the CDR3 is TGTGCCAGCAGTGAAGCGGAAGGAGGGTACACCTTC. Translating it yields CASSEAEGGYTF.

V is TRBV29-1 and J is TRBJ1-1; the D is unclear. V was cut by 0 bases and J by 6 bases, with 11 bases left in between. The CDR3 spans 13 residues. Germline lookup yields CDR1 SQVTM and CDR2 ANQGSEA. The CDR3: CSVEDRPGAEAFF. DNA of the CDR3: TGCAGCGTTGAAGATCGTCCGGGAGCTGAAGCTTTCTTT.